This T cell receptor beta chain was sequenced for a study of shared clonotypes between healthy human individuals. The study's findings and limits: Only blood was sampled, and tissue TCR repertoires likely differ from blood ones. A reduction in generation probabilities was seen for non-shared clonotypes relative to those shared by all four donors. In a few donors, 4.5% to 5.5% of naive CD4 clonotypes appeared in common.

Each replicate PCR on the sorted subsets used roughly 210 ng DNA (around 30,000 T cell genomes). TCRdb keeps only in-frame clones here, not all; method: immunoSEQ multiplex PCR. The sample comprises 600,000 or so clones, roughly 98% of which are singletons, and approximately 0.3% rests with the top ten. A remark on this clone: Its specificity is unknown.

This CDR3 is 17 amino acids long. Germline loops: CDR1 SGHDN, CDR2 FVKESK. Trimming pared 4 bases from V and 0 bases from J, leaving 19 bases between. Naivety among CD8 cells was defined by CD45RO negativity and positive CCR7 selection, thereby excluding terminally differentiated effector memory CD45RA+ cells. The specimen was naive CD8+ T cells sorted from blood. This receptor was obtained from a young man in good health. The chain joins TRBV14 to TRBJ2-7; possible D gene TRBD1, 6 bases. The CDR3 region is CASSPGWSGESSYEQYF. In DNA form, the CDR3 reads TGTGCCAGCAGCCCCGGTTGGTCAGGGGAGAGCTCCTACGAGCAGTACTTC.